Below are 29 T cell receptor beta chains sequenced from a single sample in a study of neurological immune-mediated disorders. TCRdb processed the 5' RACE reads anew with MiXCR; each CDR3 protein has one entry. The sample gives about 24,000 distinct CDR3 sequences, under 15% of which show up once; around 16% is in the top ten. Sequenced material: PBMCs. The receptor set was obtained from a middle-aged woman with HTLV-1-associated myelopathy (HAM/TSP).

This clonotype has ten or more counts. The rearrangement links TRBV20-1 to TRBJ2-5; weak D call: TRBD2 (7 bases). The CDR3 has 14 residues. Between the trimmed V and J ends, which lost 4 bases and 6 bases, there was a span of 18 bases. Germline-derived CDR1 and CDR2 are DFQATT and SNEGSKA (reference sequence). The CDR3 is CSAIIGGGPQTQYF. CDR3 nucleotide sequence: TGCAGTGCTATCATTGGGGGGGGGCCGCAGACCCAGTACTTC.

This clonotype was detected ten times or more. The genes are TRBV3-1 and TRBJ2-5; 9 nucleotides match TRBD2. This CDR3 region has 15 residues. Germline CDR1 reads LGHDT; CDR2 reads YNNKEL (reference sequence). The ends lost 5 bases at V and 5 bases at J; junction bases unmatched: 9. The CDR3 sequence: CASSKGVAGEETQYF. The CDR3 DNA follows: TGTGCCAGCAGCAAAGGGGTAGCGGGGGAGGAGACCCAGTACTTC.

This clonotype has a count of ten or more. V and J are TRBV11-2 and TRBJ1-2; TRBD1 matches at 7 bases. The CDR3 totals 13 residues. The germline V gene encodes CDR1 SGHAT and CDR2 FQNNGV. Losses at the gene ends were 4 bases for V and 3 bases for J; bases not matched to a gene: 2. The CDR3 DNA reads TGTGCCAGCAGCTCGGGGACAGACTATGGCTACACCTTC. Its protein is CASSSGTDYGYTF.

This clonotype was picked up many times. V is TRBV5-1 and J is TRBJ2-5; tentative D call: TRBD2 (6 bases). CDR3 size: 14 residues. CDR1 is SGHRS and CDR2 is YFSETQ in the germline V gene. The V end was cut by 7 bases, the J end by 3 bases, with 16 bases between. The CDR3 spells CASVNQGLKETQYF. The CDR3 bases are TGCGCCAGCGTTAACCAGGGACTGAAAGAGACCCAGTACTTC.

The chain links TRBV10-2 to TRBJ1-1; the D is unclear. The CDR3 consists of 11 residues. Germline V gene data show CDR1 as WSHSY and CDR2 as SAAADI. The V end lost 4 bases, the J end lost 8 bases, and 8 bases lay between the germline ends. The CDR3 region has the DNA TGCGCCAGCAGTGTCGGGATCGAAGCTTTCTTT. This codes for CASSVGIEAFF.

V is TRBV2 and J is TRBJ2-5; 8 bases fit TRBD2. The CDR3 length is 17 residues. The junction had 14 bases not matched to a gene; V was cut back by 8 bases and J by 0 bases. CDR1 and CDR2 (germline): SNHLY, FYNNEI. The CDR3 region is CASLLRVAGRNQETQYF. The DNA of the CDR3 is TGTGCCAGCTTACTGCGGGTAGCGGGGCGGAACCAAGAGACCCAGTACTTC.

This clonotype appeared many times. The chain couples TRBV12-3 or TRBV12-4 to TRBJ2-1; 8 nucleotides align to TRBD1. V lost 1 base to trimming and J lost 8 bases; unmatched junction nucleotides: 10. The CDR3 consists of 16 residues. CDR3 DNA: TGTGCCAGCAGTTTAGGAGGGACAGGAGGTTTCGATGAGCAGTTCTTC. Amino acids: CASSLGGTGGFDEQFF.

The J gene is TRBJ2-2, the V gene TRBV5-1; a possible D gene is TRBD2 (6 bases). This CDR3 is built from 15 residues. V lost 5 bases to trimming and J lost 4 bases, with 15 bases between them. The V gene's germline CDR1 is SGHRS and CDR2 YFSETQ. The CDR3 nucleotides read TGCGCCAGCAGGACTAGTAACTTGGGCACCGGGGAGCTGTTTTTT. This gives the protein CASRTSNLGTGELFF.

This clonotype came up many times. The chain recombines TRBV5-1 with TRBJ1-2; tentatively, D is TRBD1 (5 bases). Germline CDR1 is SGHRS and CDR2 is YFSETQ. The ends were cut back, 0 bases at V and 7 bases at J, with 13 bases in the middle. This CDR3 is 14 amino acids long. The CDR3 bases are TGCGCCAGCAGCTTGGGGGCCGGGGCGGGTGGCTACACCTTC. This translates into CASSLGAGAGGYTF.

In its sample, this clonotype was seen many times. The chain joins TRBV7-2 to TRBJ2-3, with TRBD2 matching over 12 bases. Germline trimming cut 5 bases from V and 6 bases from J; bases unmatched to any gene: 3. The CDR3 sequence is 14 residues long. Per germline, CDR1 SGHTA and CDR2 FQGNSA. CDR3 sequence (DNA): TGTGCCAGCAGCACGGGGACTAGCGGGGATACGCAGTATTTT. It encodes CASSTGTSGDTQYF.

At least ten counts were recorded for this clonotype. This rearrangement joins TRBV2 to TRBJ2-5; the D is unclear. The germline V gene has CDR1 SNHLY and CDR2 FYNNEI. The CDR3 runs to 13 residues. V dropped 7 bases and J dropped 3 bases, with 12 bases sitting between them. CDR3 sequence (DNA): TGTGCCAGCAAGGAGTATCGGGAAGAGACCCAGTACTTC. Translating gives CASKEYREETQYF.

This clonotype has at least ten counts. This chain uses TRBV7-8 with TRBJ1-2, with 9 positions matching TRBD1. CDR1 SGHVS and CDR2 FQNEAQ come from the germline V gene. The CDR3 sequence is 16 residues long. V trimming: 4 bases; J trimming: 4 bases; junction bases outside the gene matches: 10. CDR3: CASSSATGGLLYGYTF. The CDR3 region has the DNA TGTGCCAGCAGCTCGGCCACAGGGGGCCTTCTCTATGGCTACACCTTC.

This clonotype was detected many times. The rearrangement joins TRBV20-1 to TRBJ2-2; possibly TRBD2 for D (6 bases). Between the trimmed V and J ends, which lost 1 base and 7 bases, there was a span of 16 bases. Germline CDR1 reads DFQATT; CDR2 reads SNEGSKA (reference sequence). The CDR3 covers 15 residues. The CDR3 bases are TGCAGTGCTAGAGGTCGGTCTAGCGTCGACGGGGAGCTGTTTTTT. The encoded protein is CSARGRSSVDGELFF.

Many counts were recorded for this clonotype. This chain joins TRBV14 and TRBJ1-3; a weak D match, TRBD1 (6 bases). CDR3 length: 16 residues. Per germline, CDR1 SGHDN and CDR2 FVKESK. V was pared by 4 bases and J by 0 bases, with 13 bases between. The CDR3 region has the DNA TGTGCCAGCAGCCTACAGAGGGGGGACTCTGGAAACACCATATATTTT. It is translated as CASSLQRGDSGNTIYF.

In this sample, this clonotype turned up many times. This chain uses TRBV27 with TRBJ2-1, with 7 positions matching TRBD2. Germline trimming cut 6 bases from V and 7 bases from J; bases unmatched to any gene: 15. The germline V gene encodes CDR1 MNHEY and CDR2 SMNVEV (reference sequence). This CDR3 has 16 residues. CDR3 in DNA: TGTGCCAGCAGCCTCACTACCGGGAGGCCGGGGAATGAGCAGTTCTTC. Its translation is CASSLTTGRPGNEQFF.

In this sample, this clonotype turned up many times. The DNA of the CDR3 is TGTGCCAGCAGCCTAGCGGGGGGGTCGGCGGGGTTTCAGTACTTC. Amino acids: CASSLAGGSAGFQYF. The rearrangement links TRBV12-3 or TRBV12-4 to TRBJ2-4, with 12 bases aligning to TRBD2. V shed 6 bases, J shed 11 bases, and the junction held 11 bases outside the gene matches. CDR3 length: 15 residues.

Ten or more counts support this clonotype. The J gene is TRBJ2-3, the V gene TRBV5-1, with D unresolved. The V and J ends lost 1 base and 4 bases respectively, with 7 bases between them. This CDR3 comprises 13 residues. Germline values: CDR1 SGHRS, CDR2 YFSETQ. The CDR3 DNA sequence: TGCGCCAGCAGCTTGCAACTCGCAGATACGCAGTATTTT. It yields the protein CASSLQLADTQYF. The variable domain in full, completed from reference TRBV5-1 and TRBJ2-3, reads KAGVTQTPRYLIKTRGQQVTLSCSPISGHRSVSWYQQTPGQGLQFLFEYFSETQRNKGNFPGRFSGRQFSNSRSEMNVSTLELGDSALYLCASSLQLADTQYFGPGTRLTVL.

This clonotype was seen repeatedly, ten times or more. The V call is TRBV5-1, the J call TRBJ2-2; D possibly matches TRBD1 or TRBD2 (5 bases each). The germline V and J ends were trimmed by 6 bases and 6 bases, with 21 bases remaining between them. The CDR3 totals 16 residues. Germline V gene data show CDR1 as SGHRS and CDR2 as YFSETQ. In DNA form, the CDR3 reads TGCGCCAGCAACCCCCTGGGACCCTCGGGGTCCGGGGAGCTGTTTTTT. Amino acid sequence: CASNPLGPSGSGELFF.

This rearrangement joins TRBV21-1 to TRBJ2-7; the D call of TRBD1 is as the table states it, not checked on the DNA. TRBV21-1 is a recognized pseudogene. The length of the CDR3 is 14 residues. The CDR3 loop is CASSPVRVDYEKYF. CDR3 nucleotide sequence: TGTGCCAGCAGCCCAGTCAGGGTTGACTACGAGAAGTACTTC.

The table lists this clonotype with many counts. This sequence joins TRBV12-3 or TRBV12-4 and TRBJ2-2; perhaps TRBD1 as D (5 bases). V lost 3 bases to trimming and J lost 6 bases, with 11 bases between them. This CDR3 is built from 14 residues. CDR3 sequence: CASSLGLPSGELFF. Here the CDR3 DNA reads TGTGCCAGCAGTTTGGGGCTCCCTTCCGGGGAGCTGTTTTTT.

In this sample, this clonotype turned up many times. The gene calls are TRBV5-1 and TRBJ1-3; D remains unclear. V was shortened by 0 bases and J by 1 base, with 5 bases between the two germline ends. CDR1 is SGHRS, CDR2 YFSETQ, per germline. The CDR3 covers 14 residues. CDR3 in DNA: TGCGCCAGCAGCTTGGAGGTTTCTGGAAACACCATATATTTT. It is translated as CASSLEVSGNTIYF.

This clonotype was counted ten times or more. In DNA form, the CDR3 reads TGTGCCAGCAGCCGAACGGGACAGGGGGGCACAGATACGCAGTATTTT. It codes for CASSRTGQGGTDTQYF. The chain employs TRBV6-5 and TRBJ2-3; 11 positions agree with TRBD1. This CDR3 is 16 amino acids long. Trimming took 6 bases from V and 1 from J; bases not matched to a gene: 6. In germline, CDR1 is MNHEY, CDR2 SVGAGI.

This clonotype has a count of ten or more. The chain uses TRBV20-1 and TRBJ2-1; 8 bases are a match to TRBD2. CDR1 DFQATT and CDR2 SNEGSKA come from the germline V gene (reference sequence). V dropped 6 bases and J dropped 3; count of bases not matched to a gene: 13. The length of the CDR3 is 16 residues. This CDR3 reads CSALITGREGYNEQFF. The CDR3, as DNA: TGCAGTGCCCTAATCACCGGGAGGGAGGGCTACAATGAGCAGTTCTTC.

By frequency in the sample, this clonotype is large (0.1 to 1%). The rearrangement uses TRBV24-1 and TRBJ2-1; TRBD1 matches at 8 bases. This CDR3 comprises 15 residues. V was pared by 4 bases and J by 8 bases, with 9 bases of the junction left unmatched. The germline CDR1 and CDR2 sequences are KGHDR and SFDVKD. CDR3 in amino acids: CATSEYGTGFYEQFF. The CDR3 DNA reads TGTGCCACCAGTGAGTACGGGACAGGCTTCTATGAGCAGTTCTTC.

J is TRBJ2-2 and V is TRBV6-2 or TRBV6-3, with D perhaps matching TRBD1 (5 bases). Germline V CDR1 and CDR2: MNHEY, SVGEGT. This CDR3 spans 14 amino acids. With 6 bases removed from V and 1 base from J, the gap between germline ends came to 9 bases. Here the CDR3 reads CASRSGQNTGELFF. CDR3 sequence (DNA): TGTGCCAGCAGGTCCGGACAGAACACCGGGGAGCTGTTTTTT.

The chain uses TRBV7-9 and TRBJ1-4, with 8 bases identical to TRBD1. J was trimmed by 8 bases and V by 7 bases; bases with no gene match: 6. Germline CDR1 reads SEHNR; CDR2 reads FQNEAQ (reference sequence). The CDR3 extends over 13 amino acids. DNA for the CDR3: TGTGCCAGCAAGACAGGGGTATCCGAAAAACTGTTTTTT. It encodes CASKTGVSEKLFF.

This clonotype came up many times. The V call is TRBV5-1, the J call TRBJ1-1; D not resolved. Germline V lookup: CDR1 SGHRS, CDR2 YFSETQ. V was shortened by 0 bases and J by 2 bases, with 11 bases between the two germline ends. This CDR3 has 15 residues. This CDR3 reads CASSLDSPLNTEAFF. The CDR3 DNA is TGCGCCAGCAGCTTGGATTCCCCCCTTAACACTGAAGCTTTCTTT. Full variable domain (remainder filled in from reference TRBV5-1 and TRBJ1-1): KAGVTQTPRYLIKTRGQQVTLSCSPISGHRSVSWYQQTPGQGLQFLFEYFSETQRNKGNFPGRFSGRQFSNSRSEMNVSTLELGDSALYLCASSLDSPLNTEAFFGQGTRLTVV.

This clonotype was detected many times. The V and J genes are TRBV7-8 and TRBJ1-4; D remains unclear. Germline V gene sequence: CDR1 SGHVS, CDR2 FQNEAQ. Trimming pared 5 bases from V and 0 bases from J, leaving 10 bases between. CDR3 length equals 15 residues. CDR3: CASSSQPATNEKLFF. The CDR3 DNA follows: TGTGCCAGCAGCAGCCAGCCAGCAACTAATGAAAAACTGTTTTTT.

The chain uses TRBV11-2 and TRBJ2-3, with 8 bases identical to TRBD2. V gave up 2 bases and J gave up 1 base; unmatched junction bases: 5. Germline V lookup: CDR1 SGHAT, CDR2 FQNNGV. The CDR3 totals 16 residues. Written as DNA, the CDR3 is TGTGCCAGCAGCTTATTGGGTAGCGGGGGCACAGATACGCAGTATTTT. Protein: CASSLLGSGGTDTQYF.